The 25 T cell receptor beta chains below come from one sample, sequenced in a study of blood T cell repertoires in COVID-19 (dated by TCRdb to 2018 to 2021). Library preparation used the immunoSEQ multiplex PCR assay. Not all clones reach the TCRdb copy of this immuneACCESS table, which keeps in-frame sequences only. Checked studies attribute under half of the gap to unresolved V genes and leave the rest unexplained. The sample table contains about 130,000 clones; only one count was recorded for around 83% of them. Jointly, the top ten make up 7% to 10% of the sample. Sequenced input: PBMCs or T cells enriched from blood (not recorded which). These receptors were collected from a middle-aged man who had recovered from COVID-19.

J is TRBJ2-7 and V is TRBV30, with TRBD1 identical over 7 bases. Trimming removed 1 base from V and 2 bases from J; junction bases left unmatched: 8. This CDR3 contains 15 residues. Germline values: CDR1 GTSNPN, CDR2 SVGIG (reference sequence). The CDR3 is CAWSEGGHRTYEQYF. For the CDR3, the DNA is TGTGCCTGGAGTGAAGGGGGCCATCGAACCTACGAGCAGTACTTC. The entire variable domain, with the rest obtained from reference TRBV30 and TRBJ2-7, is as follows: SQTIHQWPATLVQPVGSPLSLECTVEGTSNPNLYWYRQAAGRGLQLLFYSVGIGQISSEVPQNLSASRPQDRQFILSSKKLLLSDSGFYLCAWSEGGHRTYEQYFGPGTRLTVT.

The chain links TRBV28 to TRBJ1-3, with TRBD1 as a possible D gene (5 bases). V gave up 6 bases and J gave up 3 bases, with 15 bases separating them. CDR1 is MDHEN and CDR2 is SYDVKM in the germline V gene. The CDR3 length is 15 residues. The CDR3 DNA is TGTGCCAGCAGACCCCCGCGGGGGGATGGAAACACCATATATTTT. Translation: CASRPPRGDGNTIYF.

This clone occurred once. The rearrangement uses TRBV19 and TRBJ1-6; D is undetermined. The V end was cut by 4 bases, the J end by 10 bases, with 8 bases between. From germline, CDR1 is LNHDA and CDR2 SQIVND (reference sequence). This CDR3 is 12 amino acids long. CDR3 sequence reads: CASSTTASPLHF. CDR3 bases: TGTGCCAGTAGTACCACCGCGTCACCCCTCCACTTT.

CDR3 region: CASSQTGGSYEQYF. The DNA of the CDR3 is TGTGCCAGTAGTCAAACAGGGGGCTCCTACGAGCAGTACTTC. The chain links TRBV19 to TRBJ2-7, with 8 bases lining up with TRBD1. The CDR3 runs 14 residues. Germline trimming cut 5 bases from V and 0 bases from J; bases unmatched to any gene: 3. Germline V gives CDR1 LNHDA, CDR2 SQIVND (reference sequence). Full variable domain (remainder filled in from reference TRBV19 and TRBJ2-7): DGGITQSPKYLFRKEGQNVTLSCEQNLNHDAMYWYRQDPGQGLRLIYYSQIVNDFQKGDIAEGYSVSREKKESFPLTVTSAQKNPTAFYLCASSQTGGSYEQYFGPGTRLTVT.

The V and J genes are TRBV7-9 and TRBJ1-6; 9 bases map to TRBD1. Looked up from germline, CDR1 is SEHNR and CDR2 is FQNEAQ (reference sequence). The CDR3 length is 15 residues. The junction had 4 bases not matched to a gene; V was cut back by 1 base and J by 9 bases. The CDR3, as DNA: TGTGCCAGCAGCTTAGGGGACAGGGAAGGTTCACCCCTCCACTTT. The encoded protein is CASSLGDREGSPLHF.

The J gene is TRBJ2-7, the V gene TRBV29-1, with D perhaps matching TRBD1 (7 bases). CDR3 size: 14 residues. Germline V gives CDR1 SQVTM, CDR2 ANQGSEA. V lost 6 bases and J 0 bases, leaving 15 bases between the germline ends. The CDR3: CSVLPQGGSYEQYF. CDR3 DNA sequence: TGCAGCGTCTTACCCCAGGGGGGCTCCTACGAGCAGTACTTC.

This clone has just a few counts. This sequence joins TRBV14 and TRBJ1-5; D is possibly TRBD1 (5 bases). Germline V gene data show CDR1 as SGHDN and CDR2 as FVKESK. This CDR3 spans 16 amino acids. V gave up 1 base and J gave up 6 bases, with 16 bases separating them. The CDR3 coding sequence is TGTGCCAGCAGCCAAGGAAGGCAGGAAAGGGGTCAGCCCCAGCATTTT. It specifies CASSQGRQERGQPQHF.

The CDR3 sequence is CANAQGIYGYTF. The CDR3, as DNA: TGCGCCAACGCACAGGGGATCTATGGCTACACCTTC. The chain joins TRBV23-1 to TRBJ1-2, with TRBD1 identical over 7 bases. TRBV23-1 is an ORF for which the function is uncertain. The CDR3 contains 12 residues. Trimming at V came to 10 bases and at J to 4 bases, leaving 6 bases not matched to a gene.

V gene TRBV30 combines with J gene TRBJ1-2; D may be TRBD1 (5 bases). V lost 5 bases and J 2 bases, leaving 12 bases between the germline ends. Germline V gene sequence: CDR1 GTSNPN, CDR2 SVGIG (reference sequence). The CDR3 covers 13 residues. The CDR3 reads CAWAKQENYGYTF. The CDR3 coding sequence is TGTGCCTGGGCAAAACAGGAGAACTATGGCTACACCTTC.

As concerns this clone: This specimen includes other DNA sequences encoding the same CDR3. The chain employs TRBV5-1 and TRBJ1-2; the match to TRBD1 covers 11 bases. Trimming removed 2 bases from V and 6 bases from J; junction bases left unmatched: 6. Germline V gene data show CDR1 as SGHRS and CDR2 as YFSETQ. This CDR3 is 15 amino acids long. This CDR3 reads CASSLAGTGGDGYTF. The CDR3 DNA reads TGCGCCAGCAGCTTAGCCGGGACAGGGGGTGATGGCTACACCTTC.

The rearrangement links TRBV7-2 to TRBJ1-6; 9 bases match TRBD1. The CDR3 has 15 residues. CDR1 and CDR2 (germline): SGHTA, FQGNSA. V dropped 3 bases and J dropped 10; count of bases not matched to a gene: 7. CDR3 coding DNA: TGTGCCAGCAGCTTGGCCGGGACAGGGCGGTCACCCCTCCACTTT. Its translation is CASSLAGTGRSPLHF. Together with reference TRBV7-2 and TRBJ1-6, the CDR3 gives the full variable domain: GAGVSQSPSNKVTEKGKDVELRCDPISGHTALYWYRQSLGQGLEFLIYFQGNSAPDKSGLPSDRFSAERTGGSVSTLTIQRTQQEDSAVYLCASSLAGTGRSPLHFGNGTRLTVT.

This clone was seen a single time. CDR3 amino acids: CASSYEAGRGNQPQHF. The CDR3 coding sequence is TGTGCCAGCAGTTACGAGGCAGGGAGGGGCAATCAGCCCCAGCATTTT. The V call is TRBV6-2 or TRBV6-3, the J call TRBJ1-5; perhaps TRBD1 as D (5 bases). This CDR3 has 16 residues. CDR1 and CDR2 from the germline V gene are MNHEY and SVGEGT. Trimming left V 2 bases short and J 2 bases short, with 13 bases between.

V usage is TRBV11-1 and J usage is TRBJ2-1, with 10 positions matching TRBD2. The CDR3 has 16 residues. V gave up 5 bases and J gave up 10 bases; unmatched junction bases: 14. The V gene's germline CDR1 is SGHAT and CDR2 FQDESV (reference sequence). CDR3 loop: CASSPSPAGGLQEQFF. In DNA form, the CDR3 reads TGTGCCAGCAGCCCGTCCCCAGCGGGGGGGCTTCAGGAGCAGTTCTTC. The entire variable domain, with the rest obtained from reference TRBV11-1 and TRBJ2-1, is as follows: EAEVAQSPRYKITEKSQAVAFWCDPISGHATLYWYRQILGQGPELLVQFQDESVVDDSQLPKDRFSAERLKGVDSTLKIQPAELGDSAMYLCASSPSPAGGLQEQFFGPGTRLTVL.

This chain uses TRBV28 with TRBJ2-7, with D tentatively TRBD2 (7 bases). CDR3 length: 16 residues. Germline CDR1 MDHEN, CDR2 SYDVKM. V shed 6 bases and J shed 3 bases, with 21 bases lying between them. CDR3 loop: CASSQPSGGLGYEQYF. The CDR3 DNA reads TGTGCCAGCAGCCAACCTTCGGGGGGCCTCGGCTACGAGCAGTACTTC.

This rearrangement joins TRBV5-5 to TRBJ1-6, with 9 bases fitting TRBD1. Germline V gene lookup returns CDR1 SGHKS and CDR2 YYEKEE (reference sequence). Trimming took 3 bases from V and 10 from J; bases not matched to a gene: 14. The CDR3 is 17 residues long. This CDR3 is CASSSTPQGAGRSPLHF. As DNA, the CDR3 is TGTGCCAGCAGCTCCACCCCACAGGGGGCCGGGAGGTCACCCCTCCACTTT.

J is TRBJ1-1 and V is TRBV2, with a tentative D call TRBD1 (6 bases). V lost 6 bases and J lost 1, with 12 bases in between. The CDR3 has 14 amino acids. CDR1 SNHLY and CDR2 FYNNEI come from the germline V gene. CDR3 DNA: TGTGCCAGCAGAGGGACACTCTCGAACACTGAAGCTTTCTTT. This codes for CASRGTLSNTEAFF.

The rearrangement uses TRBV6-1 and TRBJ1-1; tentatively, D is TRBD1 (5 bases). This CDR3 contains 14 residues. CDR1 MNHNS and CDR2 SASEGT come from the germline V gene. V shed 2 bases and J shed 3 bases, with 10 bases lying between them. The CDR3 protein is CASSEFDSYTEAFF. In nucleotides, the CDR3 is TGTGCCAGCAGTGAATTCGACAGCTACACTGAAGCTTTCTTT.

The CDR3 sequence: CASSIWGQGANTGELFF. The CDR3 nucleotides are TGTGCCAGTAGTATTTGGGGACAGGGAGCGAACACCGGGGAGCTGTTTTTT. This chain connects TRBV19 to TRBJ2-2; the match to TRBD1 covers 9 bases. V was pared by 3 bases and J by 0 bases, with 5 bases of the junction left unmatched. Germline V gene lookup returns CDR1 LNHDA and CDR2 SQIVND (reference sequence). This CDR3 has 17 residues. Variable domain in full (rest from reference TRBV19 and TRBJ2-2): DGGITQSPKYLFRKEGQNVTLSCEQNLNHDAMYWYRQDPGQGLRLIYYSQIVNDFQKGDIAEGYSVSREKKESFPLTVTSAQKNPTAFYLCASSIWGQGANTGELFFGEGSRLTVL.

The chain recombines TRBV10-1 with TRBJ1-2; TRBD1 matches at 7 bases. There are 12 residues in the CDR3. V trimming: 11 bases; J trimming: 4 bases; junction bases outside the gene matches: 7. Germline V gene data show CDR1 as WNHNN and CDR2 as SYGVQD (reference sequence). The CDR3: CAAEGQTYGYTF. The CDR3 DNA reads TGCGCCGCGGAGGGACAGACCTATGGCTACACCTTC.

The table lists this clone with a count of one. CDR3 DNA sequence: TGTGCCAGTAGTAAAATGACTAGCGGGGGCGCCGGGGAGCTGTTTTTT. Translated: CASSKMTSGGAGELFF. The genes are TRBV19 and TRBJ2-2; TRBD2 agrees at 12 bases. J lost 6 bases, V lost 4 bases, and 6 bases had no gene match. Germline V gives CDR1 LNHDA, CDR2 SQIVND (reference sequence). This CDR3 has 16 amino acids.

The chain joins TRBV19 to TRBJ1-1; 9 bases are a match to TRBD1. The CDR3 consists of 14 residues. From germline, CDR1 is LNHDA and CDR2 SQIVND (reference sequence). Losses at the gene ends were 5 bases for V and 4 bases for J; bases not matched to a gene: 5. The DNA of the CDR3 is TGTGCCAGTAGTCCCCGGGGACAGGGCACTGAAGCTTTCTTT. Encoded protein: CASSPRGQGTEAFF.

The count of this clone is one. This chain joins TRBV4-3 and TRBJ2-6; 7 bases map to TRBD2. Germline loops: CDR1 LGHNA, CDR2 YSLEER. Unmatched junction bases numbered 9, after V lost 1 base and J lost 3 bases. CDR3 length: 18 amino acids. CDR3 loop: CASSQAAGVPFGANVLTF. The CDR3 DNA is TGCGCCAGCAGCCAAGCGGCGGGGGTCCCCTTTGGGGCCAACGTCCTGACTTTC.

The chain links TRBV30 to TRBJ2-2; 12 positions agree with TRBD2. CDR1 is GTSNPN, CDR2 SVGIG, per germline (reference sequence). V gave up 4 bases and J gave up 4 bases; unmatched junction bases: 10. This CDR3 comprises 17 residues. This CDR3 reads CAWTRLAGDVRTGELFF. The DNA of the CDR3 is TGTGCCTGGACCCGACTAGCGGGGGACGTGCGCACCGGGGAGCTGTTTTTT.

The chain joins TRBV3-1 (or the pseudogene TRBV3-2) to TRBJ2-2; 11 bases align to TRBD2. J lost 6 bases, V lost 4 bases, and 4 bases had no gene match. The CDR3 runs to 15 residues. Germline lookup yields CDR1 LGHDT and CDR2 YNNKEL (reference sequence). The chain's CDR3 is CASSPLAGGPGELFF. The CDR3 DNA reads TGTGCCAGCAGCCCCCTAGCGGGGGGCCCCGGGGAGCTGTTTTTT.

This rearrangement joins TRBV27 to TRBJ1-2; a weak D match, TRBD1 (6 bases). Germline assignment: CDR1 MNHEY and CDR2 SMNVEV (reference sequence). The CDR3 extends over 14 amino acids. Trimming pared 5 bases from V and 6 bases from J, leaving 16 bases between. Here the CDR3 reads CASSLYTGYDGYTF. CDR3 in DNA: TGTGCCAGCAGTCTATATACAGGGTATGATGGCTACACCTTC.